A single sample is the source of the 9 T cell receptor beta chains below, sequenced in a study of T cells in Graves' hyperthyroidism and ophthalmopathy. It was RNA transcripts that yielded the amplified TCR beta CDR3 regions. HTBI primers were employed in a first-round RT-PCR of the TCR CDR3. Each CDR3 protein gets one entry after TCRdb re-called the multiplex PCR reads with MiXCR. The sample gives 490,000 or so distinct CDR3 sequences, about 15% of which show up once; approximately 32% is in the top ten. Sequences were obtained from blood. The receptors derive from a young woman with Graves' ophthalmopathy.

In this sample, this clonotype turned up many times. The chain employs TRBV30 and TRBJ1-5; D remains ambiguous. From germline, CDR1 is GTSNPN and CDR2 SVGIG (reference sequence). Trimming left V 0 bases short and J 2 bases short, with 14 bases between. The CDR3 consists of 16 residues. CDR3 in DNA: TGTGCCTGGAGTGTTAATTGGCAGACCGGCAATCAGCCCCAGCATTTT. It encodes CAWSVNWQTGNQPQHF.

This clonotype was counted ten times or more. The V call is TRBV28, the J call TRBJ2-7; D is perhaps TRBD2 (5 bases). The V end lost 1 base, the J end lost 5 bases, and 6 bases lay between the germline ends. Germline V gene data show CDR1 as MDHEN and CDR2 as SYDVKM. This CDR3 spans 12 amino acids. The CDR3 DNA reads TGTGCCAGCAGTTTATACGGGGACGAGCAGTACTTC. Translating it yields CASSLYGDEQYF.

Only one count was recorded for this clonotype. This sequence joins TRBV18 and TRBJ2-2, with D unclear. Trimming stripped 3 bases from V and 0 bases from J, with 5 bases between. There are 14 residues in the CDR3. Germline V CDR1 and CDR2: KGHSH, LQKENI. The chain's CDR3 is CASSPGANTGELFF. DNA of the CDR3: TGTGCCAGCTCACCTGGGGCGAACACCGGGGAGCTGTTTTTT.

The rearrangement uses TRBV6-2 or TRBV6-3 and TRBJ2-5; TRBD2 matches 9 bases. V lost 2 bases and J lost 2; bases outside the gene matches: 3. Germline values: CDR1 MNHEY, CDR2 SVGEGT. This CDR3 comprises 15 residues. CDR3 coding DNA: TGTGCCAGCAGTTACCGTAGCGGGAGTCAAGAGACCCAGTACTTC. Its translation is CASSYRSGSQETQYF.

This clonotype appeared a single time. One base away lies a much larger clone, so this may be a sequencing read error. The V call is TRBV11-3, the J call TRBJ2-2; D might be TRBD1 or TRBD2, each matching 6 bases. Per germline, CDR1 SGHNT and CDR2 YENEEA. This CDR3 spans 15 amino acids. Trimming removed 4 bases from V and 7 bases from J, with 16 bases in between. DNA for the CDR3: TGTGCCAGCAGCTCCGGGAGAGGGGGTTTCGGGGAGCTGTTTTTT. This gives the protein CASSSGRGGFGELFF.

The chain recombines TRBV20-1 with TRBJ2-7, with 13 bases fitting TRBD2. With 3 bases clipped from V and 5 bases from J, the junction kept 7 bases outside the gene matches. The CDR3 has 15 amino acids. CDR1 and CDR2 from the germline V gene are DFQATT and SNEGSKA (reference sequence). This CDR3 is CSARGLAGRFHEQYF. As DNA, the CDR3 is TGCAGTGCTAGGGGACTAGCGGGAAGGTTCCACGAGCAGTACTTC.

This clonotype was detected many times. The V call is TRBV29-1, the J call TRBJ2-7, with 7 bases lining up with TRBD2. Germline CDR1 SQVTM, CDR2 ANQGSEA. Trimming took 2 bases from V and 0 from J; bases not matched to a gene: 7. The CDR3 loop spans 15 amino acids. The CDR3 here is CSVESLASGSYEQYF. CDR3 nucleotides: TGCAGCGTTGAATCGCTGGCTAGCGGCTCCTACGAGCAGTACTTC.

This clonotype was seen at least ten times. The chain links TRBV6-1 to TRBJ2-7, with 9 positions matching TRBD1. Germline V CDR1 and CDR2: MNHNS, SASEGT. This CDR3 spans 15 amino acids. V was pared by 4 bases and J by 5 bases, with 9 bases of the junction left unmatched. CDR3 bases: TGTGCCAGCAGTGCACCTCGGGACAGGGACCACGAGCAGTACTTC. This codes for CASSAPRDRDHEQYF.

At least ten counts were recorded for this clonotype. The chain has TRBV19 and TRBJ2-2; D is unclear. Trimming stripped 9 bases from V and 5 bases from J, with 10 bases between. The CDR3 has 12 amino acids. Per germline, CDR1 LNHDA and CDR2 SQIVND (reference sequence). Written as DNA, the CDR3 is TGTGCCAGCAGTCCACCTACCGGGGAGCTGTTTTTT. This translates into CASSPPTGELFF.